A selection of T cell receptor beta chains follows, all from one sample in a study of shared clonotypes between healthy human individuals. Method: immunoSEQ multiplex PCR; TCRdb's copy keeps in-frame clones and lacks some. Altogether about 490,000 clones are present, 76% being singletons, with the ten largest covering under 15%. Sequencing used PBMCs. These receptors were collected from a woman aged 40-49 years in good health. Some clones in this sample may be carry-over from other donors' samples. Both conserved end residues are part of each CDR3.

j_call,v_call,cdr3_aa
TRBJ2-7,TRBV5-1,CASSSSGLAGAGEQYF
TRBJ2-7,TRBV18,CANPTRGSGTPQATYEQYF
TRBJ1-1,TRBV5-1,CASRIGRMNTEAFF
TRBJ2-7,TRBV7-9,CASSLGADYEQYF
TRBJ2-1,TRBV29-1,CSVEVGYNEQFF
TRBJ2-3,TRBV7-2,CASSFRDSTDTQYF
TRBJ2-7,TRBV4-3,CASSQGTGYEQYF
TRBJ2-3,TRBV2,CASMAESLRTDTQYF
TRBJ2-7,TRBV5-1,CASSLEVASYEQYF
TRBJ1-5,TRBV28,CASSSLRGNSNQPQHF
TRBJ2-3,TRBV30,CAWGRGLAGEVDTQYF
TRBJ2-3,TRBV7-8,CASSRPAGGDTQYF
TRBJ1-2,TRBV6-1,CASSGGPGGYGYTF
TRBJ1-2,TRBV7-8,CASSLVPGQGSNYGYTF
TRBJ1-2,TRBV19,CASSIAPTGIGGYTF
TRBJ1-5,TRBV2,CASSEEQLSNQPQHF
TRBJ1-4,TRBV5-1,CASSGLGEKLFF
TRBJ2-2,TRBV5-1,CASSLGILAGLNTGELFF
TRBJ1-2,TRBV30,CAWSVWGLGYTF
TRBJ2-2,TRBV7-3,CASSLNSYPGELFF
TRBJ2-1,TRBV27,CASKGQIQYNEQFF
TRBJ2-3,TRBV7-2,CASSLGAHTDTQYF
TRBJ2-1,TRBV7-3,CASSLTWIAGAYNEQFF
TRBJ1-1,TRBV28,CASSLGDRGRDTEAFF
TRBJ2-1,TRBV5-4,CASTVSGSMGNFFF
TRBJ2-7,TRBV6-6,CASSLAGGTHEQYF
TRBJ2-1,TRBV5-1,CASSLEPSSGNEQFF
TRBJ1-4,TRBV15,CATSRLGTGVNEKLFF
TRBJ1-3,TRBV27,CASSFRGATGNTIYF
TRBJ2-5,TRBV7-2,CASSLTSVETQYF
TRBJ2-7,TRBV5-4,CASSTPTGIHEQYF
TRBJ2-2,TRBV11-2,CASSPRTSGTPRGSGELFF
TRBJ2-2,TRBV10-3,CATEDRANTGELFF
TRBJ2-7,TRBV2,CASSASGSPYEQYF
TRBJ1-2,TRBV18,CASSPQSANYGYTF
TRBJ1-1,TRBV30,CAWSVLRLSEAFF
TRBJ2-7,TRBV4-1,CASSHLTGVTAGNYEQYF
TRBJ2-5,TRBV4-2,CASSLGQGVETQYF
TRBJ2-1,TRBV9,CASSPGLADYNEQFF
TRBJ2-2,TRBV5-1,CASSFGLAGVGELFF
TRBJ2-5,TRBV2,CASSVASGRQETQYF
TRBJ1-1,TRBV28,CASSLKAEGNTEAFF
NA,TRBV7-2,CASSLAVRTGGLGSYEQYF
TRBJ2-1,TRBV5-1,CASSLSAGARIRQFF
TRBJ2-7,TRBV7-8,CAWSVGDYEQYF
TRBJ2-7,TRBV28,CASSSTPGANMRYEQYF
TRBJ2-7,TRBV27,CASSPYMDTGYEQYF
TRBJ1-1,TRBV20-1,CRGTSGTEAFF
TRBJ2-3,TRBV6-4,CASAPGLAGEDTQYF
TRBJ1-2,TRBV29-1,CSVGTGGLYGYTF
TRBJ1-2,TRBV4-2,CASSQEETGWRDGYTF
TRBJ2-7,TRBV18,CASSPRQGNEQYF
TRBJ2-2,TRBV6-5,CATTRDVGTGELFF